The clone carrying this T cell receptor beta chain was seen many times. What it binds is not known. Amplification from RNA transcripts yielded the TCR beta CDR3 regions. RT-PCR in the first round used HTBI primers; a second-round multiplex PCR followed. Using its own MiXCR run on the multiplex PCR reads, TCRdb lists one record per CDR3 protein. This table has more than 1,000,000 distinct CDR3 sequences, about two fifths appearing once. This sample was taken from a study of Graves' ophthalmopathy and Graves' hyperthyroidism. Study results and limitations: Blood also carried most expanded thyroid clonotypes exceeding 0.001 frequency. Sensitivity reached more than 70% and specificity under 85% when the model predicted ophthalmopathy progression.

Germline assignment: CDR1 SGHRS and CDR2 YFSETQ. The V end lost 1 base, the J end lost 8 bases, and 15 bases lay between the germline ends. CDR3 length: 14 residues. Thyroid ultrasound, orbital computed tomography, TRAb, serum thyroxine and clinical symptoms formed the basis of diagnosis. The chain employs TRBV5-1 and TRBJ1-1; possibly TRBD1 for D (5 bases). The sample taken for sequencing was peripheral blood or thyroid tissue (not recorded which). This TCR was recovered from an adult man with Graves' hyperthyroidism. The CDR3 loop reads CASSLRTGYLEAFF. The CDR3 DNA sequence: TGCGCCAGCAGCTTGCGTACAGGCTACTTGGAAGCTTTCTTT.